The rows below give T cell receptor beta chains drawn from one sample of a study of identical twins. TCRdb re-called the 5' RACE reads with MiXCR, one entry per CDR3 protein. The table shows hundreds of thousands of distinct CDR3 sequences, with over 5% occurring only once. The sample was naive T cells sorted from blood. These receptors all come from a man between 18 and 29 years old in good health. Each CDR3 is given with its conserved first and last residue. D genes are given only for firm matches. Rows may omit the clone size; those that give it use once, few, many or a size class.

j_call: TRBJ1-1
clone_size: -
d_call: -
v_call: TRBV5-1
cdr3_nt: TGCGCCAGCACTTTGGACAGCTTGAACACTGAAGCTTTCTTT
cdr3_aa: CASTLDSLNTEAFF

j_call: TRBJ2-5
clone_size: few
d_call: -
v_call: TRBV28
cdr3_nt: TGTGCCAGCAGTTCCGTCAGGGGTATGAGGGAGACCCAGTACTTC
cdr3_aa: CASSSVRGMRETQYF

j_call: TRBJ2-3
clone_size: -
d_call: TRBD2
v_call: TRBV18
cdr3_nt: TGTGCCAGCACAAAGCGGGAGCAGCGGTCGGCAGATACGCAGTATTTT
cdr3_aa: CASTKREQRSADTQYF

j_call: TRBJ2-3
clone_size: many
d_call: -
v_call: TRBV7-9
cdr3_nt: TGTGCCAGCAGCGGTCCCTGGGGAGATACGCAGTATTTT
cdr3_aa: CASSGPWGDTQYF

j_call: TRBJ2-1
clone_size: few
d_call: -
v_call: TRBV24-1
cdr3_nt: TGTGCCACCAGTGATTCGACGGGAGTGGACAATGAGCAGTTCTTC
cdr3_aa: CATSDSTGVDNEQFF

j_call: TRBJ2-3
clone_size: many
d_call: TRBD2
v_call: TRBV12-3/TRBV12-4
cdr3_nt: TGTGCCAGCAGTTTCCGGGAGGGCCTAGATACGCAGTATTTT
cdr3_aa: CASSFREGLDTQYF

j_call: TRBJ2-3
clone_size: many
d_call: -
v_call: TRBV7-2
cdr3_nt: TGTGCCAGCAGCTTAGAACCACTTAGCACAGATACGCAGTATTTT
cdr3_aa: CASSLEPLSTDTQYF

j_call: TRBJ2-2
clone_size: many
d_call: -
v_call: TRBV10-2
cdr3_nt: TGCGCCAGCAGTAAACTAGTATCCGCCGGGGAGCTGTTTTTT
cdr3_aa: CASSKLVSAGELFF

j_call: TRBJ2-1
clone_size: few
d_call: -
v_call: TRBV27
cdr3_nt: TGTGCCAGCAACTCCCCGGGACCCCTGGGCAATGAGCAGTTCTTC
cdr3_aa: CASNSPGPLGNEQFF

j_call: TRBJ2-1
clone_size: few
d_call: TRBD2
v_call: TRBV13
cdr3_nt: TGTGCCAGCAGCTTAAGAATCGCTAGCGGGAGTAATGAGCAGTTCTTC
cdr3_aa: CASSLRIASGSNEQFF

j_call: TRBJ1-4
clone_size: few
d_call: TRBD1
v_call: TRBV20-1
cdr3_nt: TGCAGTGCGAGCAGGGGGACTAATGAAAAACTGTTTTTT
cdr3_aa: CSASRGTNEKLFF

j_call: TRBJ2-2
clone_size: many
d_call: -
v_call: TRBV12-3/TRBV12-4
cdr3_nt: TGTGCCAGCAGTTTTCTAGTGGGGCCCTTCAACACCGGGGAGCTGTTTTTT
cdr3_aa: CASSFLVGPFNTGELFF

j_call: TRBJ2-1
clone_size: few
d_call: TRBD2
v_call: TRBV28
cdr3_nt: TGTGCCAGCAGTTTGGAGACCGGGACTAGCGAGGATGAGCAGTTCTTC
cdr3_aa: CASSLETGTSEDEQFF

j_call: TRBJ2-1
clone_size: many
d_call: TRBD2
v_call: TRBV29-1
cdr3_nt: TGCAGCGTAGGGACTAGCATTGAGCAGTTCTTC
cdr3_aa: CSVGTSIEQFF